The clone carrying this T cell receptor (beta chain) was counted between two and nine times. The data were obtained in a study of patients and donors after allogeneic stem cell transplantation. TCRdb re-derived calls from the RT-PCR reads in MiXCR, one entry per CDR3 protein. The sample yields about a million distinct CDR3 sequences, more than 15% seen once. CDR1 and CDR2 (germline): SGHTA, FQGTGA. This CDR3 has 14 residues. V lost 5 bases to trimming and J lost 4 bases, with 12 bases between them. This receptor was obtained from a human donor who was either an allogeneic HSCT recipient or a stem cell or donor lymphocyte infusion donor (not recorded which). It is not recorded whose cells these are; they may come from a transplant donor. Material: blood, either unsorted or a sorted T cell fraction (not recorded which). The rearrangement joins TRBV7-3 to TRBJ2-1, with D unclear. The CDR3 region has the DNA TGTGCCAGCAGCCGGACCTCCGCTTACAATGAGCAGTTCTTC. Its protein product is CASSRTSAYNEQFF.